One and the same sample provided the 13 T cell receptor beta chains below, sequenced in a study of cytomegalovirus exposure and HLA in healthy donors. PCR employed 60 Vbeta and 13 Jbeta primers. Libraries were prepared by immunoSEQ multiplex PCR; TCRdb keeps only in-frame clonotypes and omits some of them. The sample yields over 70,000 clones, around four fifths seen once. The specimen sequenced was PBMCs. These receptors came from a man aged 50-59 years in good health and CMV-seropositive.

The chain carries TRBV2 and TRBJ2-2; TRBD1 might be the D (5 bases). Germline values: CDR1 SNHLY, CDR2 FYNNEI. The CDR3 runs to 14 residues. V lost 0 bases and J lost 6, with 8 bases in between. The CDR3 coding sequence is TGTGCCAGCAGTGAAGCGCAGGGTCCCGGGGAGCTGTTTTTT. It translates to CASSEAQGPGELFF.

V and J are TRBV11-3 and TRBJ2-7, with 7 bases fitting TRBD2. The V and J ends lost 5 bases and 4 bases, in that order; junction bases with no gene match: 2. CDR3 length equals 12 residues. From germline, CDR1 is SGHNT and CDR2 YENEEA. The CDR3 loop reads CASSPGGYEQYF. CDR3 bases: TGTGCCAGCAGCCCCGGGGGGTACGAGCAGTACTTC.

The CDR3: CASSPPEGSYEQYF. The CDR3 DNA reads TGTGCCAGCTCACCACCGGAGGGCTCCTACGAGCAGTACTTC. V and J are TRBV18 and TRBJ2-7; tentatively, D is TRBD2 (6 bases). Looked up from germline, CDR1 is KGHSH and CDR2 is LQKENI. This CDR3 spans 14 amino acids. With 0 bases removed from V and 0 bases from J, the gap between germline ends came to 6 bases.

The V gene is TRBV19, the J gene TRBJ2-5; 10 bases are a match to TRBD2. TRBJ2-7 matches the DNA end more closely, so the J call is doubtful. From germline, CDR1 is LNHDA and CDR2 SQIVND (reference sequence). There are 14 residues in the CDR3. The CDR3 region has the DNA TGTGCCAGTAGACAACTAGCGGGAACTTACGAGCAGTACTTC. As protein: CASRQLAGTYEQYF.

This clone was seen more than once but under ten times. The V gene is TRBV6-1, the J gene TRBJ1-1, with D possibly matching TRBD1 (5 bases). The CDR3 has 15 residues. V lost 6 bases, J lost 6 bases, and 20 bases lay in between. Germline V CDR1 and CDR2: MNHNS, SASEGT. CDR3 nucleotide sequence: TGTGCCAGCAGAGGAGGGGTTCTTGTCAGTGCTGAAGCTTTCTTT. Translated: CASRGGVLVSAEAFF.

This clone turned up a few times. This sequence joins TRBV10-3 and TRBJ2-6, with no clear D. The CDR3 extends over 17 amino acids. Germline values: CDR1 ENHRY, CDR2 SYGVKD. Trimming cost V 4 bases and J 5 bases, with 18 bases left between them. CDR3: CAISATPLASWANVLTF. The CDR3 nucleotides are TGTGCCATCAGTGCTACGCCACTTGCGAGTTGGGCCAACGTCCTGACTTTC.

V usage is TRBV4-2 and J usage is TRBJ1-2; the D is unclear. The germline gives CDR1 LGHNA, CDR2 YNFKEQ. V shed 0 bases and J shed 2 bases, with 7 bases lying between them. CDR3 size: 14 residues. CDR3 in amino acids: CASSQDGENYGYTF. For the CDR3, the DNA is TGTGCCAGCAGCCAAGACGGGGAAAACTATGGCTACACCTTC.

The J gene is TRBJ2-1, the V gene TRBV6-6, with 9 bases identical to TRBD2. The germline V gene has CDR1 MNHNY and CDR2 SVGAGI (reference sequence). This CDR3 contains 14 residues. The ends lost 6 bases at V and 8 bases at J; junction bases unmatched: 8. CDR3 DNA: TGTGCCAGCAGGGCTAGCGGGAATAACGATGAGCAGTTCTTC. Residues: CASRASGNNDEQFF.

The rearrangement joins TRBV7-9 to TRBJ1-5; TRBD1 matches at 8 bases. The CDR3 consists of 14 residues. Germline CDR1 is SEHNR and CDR2 is FQNEAQ (reference sequence). Losses at the gene ends were 5 bases for V and 6 bases for J; bases not matched to a gene: 6. The CDR3 spells CASSQTGEGQPQHF. CDR3 DNA sequence: TGTGCCAGCAGCCAGACAGGGGAAGGTCAGCCCCAGCATTTT.

The rearrangement links TRBV30 to TRBJ1-2; 10 bases align to TRBD1. Germline V gene sequence: CDR1 GTSNPN, CDR2 SVGIG (reference sequence). The CDR3 loop spans 13 amino acids. After removal of 4 bases from V and 6 bases from J, the junction contained 5 bases not matched to a gene. CDR3 loop: CAWTPDRGDGYTF. CDR3 DNA sequence: TGTGCCTGGACCCCGGACAGGGGGGATGGCTACACCTTC.

This sequence joins TRBV7-6 and TRBJ1-4; 7 nucleotides match TRBD1. This CDR3 is built from 15 residues. From germline, CDR1 is SGHVS and CDR2 FNYEAQ. Trimming cost V 1 base and J 2 bases; bases outside gene matches: 1. CDR3 sequence reads: CASSLVTGTNEKLFF. The CDR3, as DNA: TGTGCCAGCAGCTTAGTGACAGGGACTAATGAAAAACTGTTTTTT.

The genes are TRBV29-1 and TRBJ1-6; no clear D gene. V lost 7 bases, J lost 0 bases, and 7 bases lay in between. This CDR3 region has 13 residues. Germline assignment: CDR1 SQVTM and CDR2 ANQGSEA. Here the CDR3 reads CSGRSSYNSPLHF. The CDR3 region has the DNA TGCAGCGGAAGGAGCTCCTATAATTCACCCCTCCACTTT.

V usage is TRBV7-9 and J usage is TRBJ1-5, with D possibly being TRBD1 (5 bases). CDR3 length: 13 residues. The germline CDR1 and CDR2 sequences are SEHNR and FQNEAQ (reference sequence). The V end was cut by 2 bases, the J end by 5 bases, with 7 bases between. The CDR3 DNA sequence: TGTGCCAGCAGCTTACAGGGATATCAGCCCCAGCATTTT. Protein product: CASSLQGYQPQHF.